This T cell receptor beta chain comes out of a study of T cell responses to AZD1222 COVID-19 vaccine. The CDR3 spans 12 residues. The germline V gene encodes CDR1 MNHEY and CDR2 SMNVEV (reference sequence). Trimming cost V 4 bases and J 6 bases, with 10 bases left between them. Clones were read by immunoSEQ multiplex PCR, and TCRdb kept only the in-frame ones, dropping some. Of 90,000 to 110,000 clones in the sample, about 89% were seen once. The genes are TRBV27 and TRBJ2-7; D ambiguous. This TCR derives from an adult in good health. Sequenced here: peripheral blood, sampled on day 0 of AZD1222 vaccination. The CDR3 reads CASSSGLSEQYF. CDR3 sequence (DNA): TGTGCCAGCAGTTCCGGGTTAAGCGAGCAGTACTTC.